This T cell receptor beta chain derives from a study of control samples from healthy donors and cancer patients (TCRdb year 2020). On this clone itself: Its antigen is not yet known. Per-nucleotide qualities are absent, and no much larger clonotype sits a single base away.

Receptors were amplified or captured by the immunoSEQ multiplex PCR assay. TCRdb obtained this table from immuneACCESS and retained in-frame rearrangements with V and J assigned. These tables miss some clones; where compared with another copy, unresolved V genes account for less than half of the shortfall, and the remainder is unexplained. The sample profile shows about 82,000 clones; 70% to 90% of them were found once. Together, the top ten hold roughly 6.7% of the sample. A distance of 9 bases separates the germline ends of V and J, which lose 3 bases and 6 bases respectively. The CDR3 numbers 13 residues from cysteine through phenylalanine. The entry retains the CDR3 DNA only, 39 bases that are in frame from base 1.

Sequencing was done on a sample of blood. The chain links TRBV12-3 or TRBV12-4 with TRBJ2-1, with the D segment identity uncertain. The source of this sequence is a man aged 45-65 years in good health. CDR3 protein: CASSFSAGNEQFF. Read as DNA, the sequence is TGTGCCAGCAGTTTTAGTGCTGGCAATGAGCAGTTCTTC.